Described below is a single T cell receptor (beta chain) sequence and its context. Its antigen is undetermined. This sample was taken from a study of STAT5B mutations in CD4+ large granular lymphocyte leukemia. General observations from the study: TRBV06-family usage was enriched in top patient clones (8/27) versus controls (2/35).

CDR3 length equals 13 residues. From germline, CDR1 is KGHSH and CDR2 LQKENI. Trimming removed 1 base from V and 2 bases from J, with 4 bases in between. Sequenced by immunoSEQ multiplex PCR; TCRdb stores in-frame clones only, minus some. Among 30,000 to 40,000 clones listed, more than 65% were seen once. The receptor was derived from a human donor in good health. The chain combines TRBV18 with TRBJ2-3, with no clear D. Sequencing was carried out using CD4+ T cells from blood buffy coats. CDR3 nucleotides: TGTGCCAGCTCACCACGGGACACAGATACGCAGTATTTT. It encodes CASSPRDTDTQYF.